This TCR beta chain was found in a study of CD8 T cells in ankylosing spondylitis. In its sample, this clonotype was seen many times. Its antigen is not identified. Using its own MiXCR run on the 5' RACE reads, TCRdb lists one record per CDR3 protein. The sample lists a few hundred thousand distinct CDR3 sequences; 17% were seen once. Findings and caveats of the study: What appeared characteristic of ankylosing spondylitis blood was a TCR beta motif of eight or nine highly homologous variants. Reports say disease-linked clones showed up significantly more in matched ankylosing spondylitis synovial fluid.

V lost 3 bases and J lost 0, with 9 bases in between. The CDR3 has 15 residues. This TCR was sampled from a male donor with ankylosing spondylitis. The chain has TRBV12-3 or TRBV12-4 and TRBJ1-5; no reliable D call. The specimen was blood, either unsorted or a sorted T cell fraction (not recorded which). The CDR3 sequence is CASSLRTDSNQPQHF. In nucleotides, the CDR3 is TGTGCCAGCAGTTTGCGAACGGATAGCAATCAGCCCCAGCATTTT.